This TCR beta chain originates from a study of monozygotic twins with cystic fibrosis. Study-wide points: J usage was most co-twin-similar in 8 of 16 pairs, V in 13. Median Simpson clonality of approximately 0.0088 suggested naive T cells predominated. In this small cohort, shared CDR3 numbers showed no association with age, concordance or disease severity. Monozygotic CF twins shared more identical nucleotide clonotypes than unrelated patients.

Germline V lookup: CDR1 SQVTM, CDR2 ANQGSEA. V lost 5 bases and J lost 2, with 12 bases in between. The CDR3 runs to 13 residues. In the case of this clone: The antigen is unknown.

The protocol was immunoSEQ multiplex PCR, while the TCRdb copy is restricted to in-frame clones and leaves out a portion. The table records 35,000 or so clones, over 75% of them present only once. This receptor was taken from a girl aged 2-10 years with cystic fibrosis. The chain combines TRBV29-1 with TRBJ1-2; D remains ambiguous. Sequenced sample: blood. This CDR3 reads CSVYGGSNYGYTF. The DNA of the CDR3 is TGCAGCGTTTACGGAGGGTCCAACTATGGCTACACCTTC.